This T cell receptor (beta chain) emerged from a study of cytomegalovirus exposure and HLA in healthy donors. Study outcomes and limitations: The classifier reportedly diagnosed cytomegalovirus status with high specificity and sensitivity.

At collection, donors were nominally healthy, but unrecorded immune exposures were probable. The PCR contained 60 Vbeta and 13 Jbeta primers. Measured with immunoSEQ multiplex PCR; TCRdb has only the in-frame clones, and not every one. The sample has under 200,000 clones; around 86% are singletons. This CDR3 contains 15 residues. Germline V lookup: CDR1 MNHNY, CDR2 SVGAGI (reference sequence). The trim removed 0 bases at V and 2 bases at J, leaving 2 bases unmatched. In regard to this clone: Antigen unknown.

This chain links TRBV6-6 with TRBJ1-1, with 8 bases identical to TRBD1. The specimen was PBMCs. The source of this sequence is a male donor in good health and CMV-seronegative. DNA of the CDR3: TGTGCCAGCAGTTACTCCGGGACAGGAAACACTGAAGCTTTCTTT. This codes for CASSYSGTGNTEAFF.